Included here is one T cell receptor (beta chain) sequence, with context. Different DNA sequences within this sample yield the same CDR3. V was pared by 3 bases and J by 2 bases, with 4 bases of the junction left unmatched. The V gene's germline CDR1 is MDHEN and CDR2 SYDVKM. There are 15 residues in the CDR3. This record belongs to a study of blood T cell repertoires in COVID-19. At the level of the study: COVID-19 samples collected from the United States, Italy and Spain covered acute and convalescent phases. The analysed material was cDNA or gDNA that came from T cells, B-cell-depleted T cells, or PBMCs.

Original analysis: Amplification of reference gene primers provided the estimated nucleated cell counts. Produced via immunoSEQ multiplex PCR; TCRdb's table is partial and in-frame only. V, J and clone size reflect that table, while D and trimming were determined from the DNA. Altogether 150,000 or so clones are present, approximately 87% being singletons, with the ten largest covering around 6.3%. The clonotype originates from a man older than 75 with acute or convalescent COVID-19. Sequencing used peripheral blood. V is TRBV28 and J is TRBJ1-2; 9 bases align to TRBD1. The CDR3: CASSFGQGWNYGYTF. CDR3 DNA: TGTGCCAGCAGTTTCGGACAGGGGTGGAACTATGGCTACACCTTC.